One sample yielded the 32 T cell receptor beta chains listed below, sequenced in a study of OX40 agonist ivuxolimab in advanced cancers. Profiling relied on immunoSEQ multiplex PCR, and the TCRdb table lists in-frame clones only, not all of them. This sample yields around 40,000 clones, of which around four fifths are seen a single time; roughly 2.7% belongs to the top ten. This material consisted of CD4+ or CD8+ T cells sorted from blood, taken in a trial of the OX40 agonist ivuxolimab. These receptors all come from an adult with an advanced solid tumor such as melanoma, head and neck, liver or kidney cancer.

The chain links TRBV6-6 to TRBJ2-2, with 7 bases matching TRBD2. The V gene end was trimmed by 7 bases and the J gene end by 3 bases; junction bases not matched to a gene: 8. The CDR3 is made up of 15 amino acids. Germline CDR1 is MNHNY and CDR2 is SVGAGI (reference sequence). The CDR3 protein is CASNSKRDHTGELFF. The CDR3 DNA sequence: TGTGCCAGCAACTCTAAGCGGGACCACACCGGGGAGCTGTTTTTT.

The chain carries TRBV11-2 and TRBJ2-5; D is uncertain. The end of the DNA fits TRBJ2-7 better, so the J call may be wrong. Germline V gives CDR1 SGHAT, CDR2 FQNNGV. This CDR3 spans 14 amino acids. DNA of the CDR3: TGTGCCAGCAGCTTAGACCGCGGCCGAGGCGAGCAGTACTTC. This translates into CASSLDRGRGEQYF.

V gene TRBV14 combines with J gene TRBJ1-4, with a tentative D call TRBD1 (5 bases). The CDR3 totals 15 residues. V was cut by 5 bases and J by 1 base, with 11 bases left in between. Germline values: CDR1 SGHDN, CDR2 FVKESK. In DNA form, the CDR3 reads TGTGCCAGCAGCTACTGGGGGAGAACTAATGAAAAACTGTTTTTT. Protein sequence: CASSYWGRTNEKLFF.

The chain joins TRBV7-6 to TRBJ1-4, with D possibly being TRBD1 (6 bases). Per the germline V gene, CDR1 is SGHVS and CDR2 is FNYEAQ. The V end lost 5 bases, the J end lost 5 bases, and 12 bases lay between the germline ends. The CDR3 loop spans 14 amino acids. The CDR3: CASSIGGGNEKLFF. CDR3 DNA sequence: TGTGCCAGCAGCATAGGGGGAGGGAATGAAAAACTGTTTTTT.

In its sample, this clone ranks as medium-sized. This rearrangement joins TRBV21-1 to TRBJ2-7; the table's D call, TRBD1, has no DNA check behind it. TRBV21-1 is listed as a pseudogene. The CDR3 totals 19 residues. The CDR3 is CASSRVERRQKKVNYEQYF. The DNA for the CDR3 is TGTGCCAGCAGCAGGGTCGAAAGGCGACAGAAAAAAGTCAACTACGAGCAGTACTTC.

Concerning this clone: Compared with germline, one end of the junction differs, possibly owing to a read error. This chain links TRBV27 with TRBJ2-7; 9 nucleotides line up with TRBD1. Germline V gives CDR1 MNHEY, CDR2 SMNVEV (reference sequence). The CDR3 sequence is 16 residues long. The CDR3 region has the DNA TGTGCCAGCAAGGGACAGGGTTCTGGTGAGTCCTGCGAGCAGTACTTC. Its protein product is CASKGQGSGESCEQYF.

This chain links TRBV6-6 with TRBJ1-4, with 9 bases aligning to TRBD1. CDR1 is MNHNY, CDR2 SVGAGI, per germline (reference sequence). V gave up 0 bases and J gave up 8 bases; unmatched junction bases: 4. The CDR3 totals 15 residues. The CDR3 is CASSYSGQGREKLFF. The CDR3 region has the DNA TGTGCCAGCAGTTACTCGGGACAGGGAAGAGAAAAACTGTTTTTT.

This clone was recorded a few times. This chain connects TRBV6-1 to TRBJ1-2, with 7 bases fitting TRBD1. Trimming at V came to 4 bases and at J to 7 bases, leaving 21 bases not matched to a gene. Germline V gene lookup returns CDR1 MNHNS and CDR2 SASEGT. This CDR3 is built from 18 residues. CDR3: CASSARWDSPIMGGGYTF. Written as DNA, the CDR3 is TGTGCCAGCAGTGCCAGATGGGACAGCCCCATTATGGGGGGTGGCTACACCTTC.

The CDR3 DNA reads as TGTGCCAGCCTTAGCGGGAGCTCTTACAATGAGCAGTTCTTC. Its protein is CASLSGSSYNEQFF. This rearrangement joins TRBV18 to TRBJ2-1, with 9 bases identical to TRBD2. The trim removed 8 bases at V and 4 bases at J, leaving 6 bases unmatched. The CDR3 totals 14 residues. CDR1 is KGHSH, CDR2 LQKENI, per germline.

This clone has a handful of counts. CDR3: CASSIGTSGSLSYEQYF. CDR3 coding DNA: TGTGCCAGTAGTATAGGGACTAGCGGGAGTCTGTCCTACGAGCAGTACTTC. The V gene is TRBV19, the J gene TRBJ2-7, with 13 bases that match TRBD2. J was trimmed by 1 base and V by 1 base; bases with no gene match: 4. Germline V lookup: CDR1 LNHDA, CDR2 SQIVND (reference sequence). This CDR3 has 17 residues. Using reference TRBV19 and TRBJ2-7 for the parts outside the CDR3, the full variable domain is DGGITQSPKYLFRKEGQNVTLSCEQNLNHDAMYWYRQDPGQGLRLIYYSQIVNDFQKGDIAEGYSVSREKKESFPLTVTSAQKNPTAFYLCASSIGTSGSLSYEQYFGPGTRLTVT.

The rearrangement uses TRBV15 and TRBJ2-1; 8 nucleotides match TRBD1. Germline V gives CDR1 LNHNV, CDR2 YYDKDF (reference sequence). This CDR3 comprises 17 residues. Germline trimming cut 3 bases from V and 7 bases from J; bases unmatched to any gene: 14. The CDR3, as DNA: TGTGCCACCAGCAGCACACCACCAGGGGGCGAAACTAATGAGCAGTTCTTC. This codes for CATSSTPPGGETNEQFF.

The J gene is TRBJ1-1, the V gene TRBV19; tentatively, D is TRBD1 (5 bases). The V end was cut by 3 bases, the J end by 4 bases, with 15 bases between. Germline V gene data show CDR1 as LNHDA and CDR2 as SQIVND (reference sequence). CDR3 size: 15 residues. CDR3: CASSIVSAGGTEAFF. The CDR3 nucleotides read TGTGCCAGTAGTATTGTTTCAGCCGGGGGCACTGAAGCTTTCTTT.

This clone appeared once. This sequence joins TRBV4-1 and TRBJ2-1; 11 nucleotides match TRBD2. In germline, CDR1 is MGHRA, CDR2 YSYEKL. This CDR3 is 14 amino acids long. Germline trimming cut 4 bases from V and 5 bases from J; bases unmatched to any gene: 1. CDR3 in DNA: TGCGCCAGCAGCCTTAGCGGGAGGGACAATGAGCAGTTCTTC. This sequence encodes CASSLSGRDNEQFF.

V and J are TRBV10-2 and TRBJ2-1; D possibly corresponds to TRBD2 (6 bases). Trimming took 8 bases from V and 6 from J, leaving 20 bases between them. CDR3 length: 15 amino acids. The germline V gene has CDR1 WSHSY and CDR2 SAAADI. CDR3 coding DNA: TGCGCCAGCCTCGAAAAGCGACTAGTATTCAATGAGCAGTTCTTC. As protein: CASLEKRLVFNEQFF.

The chain combines TRBV28 with TRBJ1-4; a weak D match, TRBD1 (5 bases). Trimming pared 7 bases from V and 14 bases from J, leaving 17 bases between. The CDR3 runs to 12 residues. Germline values: CDR1 MDHEN, CDR2 SYDVKM. CDR3 residues: CASTNRSDRLFF. The CDR3, as DNA: TGTGCCAGCACCAACAGGTCCGATCGGCTGTTTTTT.

The chain recombines TRBV27 with TRBJ2-1; 10 nucleotides align to TRBD2. Germline CDR1 MNHEY, CDR2 SMNVEV (reference sequence). With 3 bases clipped from V and 7 bases from J, the junction kept 15 bases outside the gene matches. The CDR3 runs 18 residues. The CDR3, as DNA: TGTGCCAGCAGTTTTGGAACTAGCGGGATTGTACGTTATAATGAGCAGTTCTTC. This gives the protein CASSFGTSGIVRYNEQFF.

The chain combines TRBV7-8 with TRBJ1-4, with D perhaps matching TRBD1 (6 bases). Germline CDR1 reads SGHVS; CDR2 reads FQNEAQ. Between the trimmed V and J ends, which lost 0 bases and 8 bases, there was a span of 13 bases. This CDR3 has 15 amino acids. CDR3 in amino acids: CASSLASPGAEKLFF. CDR3 nucleotide sequence: TGTGCCAGCAGCTTAGCTTCCCCAGGGGCCGAAAAACTGTTTTTT.

The table lists this clone with a few counts. This chain connects TRBV7-9 to TRBJ1-2; D gene unclear. V gave up 4 bases and J gave up 4 bases, with 16 bases separating them. Germline CDR1 SEHNR, CDR2 FQNEAQ (reference sequence). The CDR3 is made up of 15 amino acids. CDR3 DNA sequence: TGTGCCAGCAGCTCAGGAAACACGCGAGGCTATGGCTACACCTTC. This sequence encodes CASSSGNTRGYGYTF.

The CDR3 DNA is TGTGCCAGCAGGTCGGTTCCCGCTAATGAAAAACTGTTTTTT. This codes for CASRSVPANEKLFF. V usage is TRBV28 and J usage is TRBJ1-4; D ambiguous. Germline assignment: CDR1 MDHEN and CDR2 SYDVKM. The CDR3 is 14 residues long. V shed 6 bases and J shed 3 bases, with 11 bases lying between them.

The rearrangement joins TRBV19 to TRBJ2-7; 8 positions agree with TRBD1. V shed 2 bases, J shed 1 base, and the junction held 7 bases outside the gene matches. The CDR3 is 16 amino acids. CDR1 is LNHDA, CDR2 SQIVND, per germline (reference sequence). In DNA, the CDR3 is TGTGCCAGTAGTATAAAGGGACAGGCGGGGTCCTACGAGCAGTACTTC. It is translated as CASSIKGQAGSYEQYF.

The chain carries TRBV27 and TRBJ2-7, with TRBD2 identical over 7 bases. Unmatched junction bases numbered 8, after V lost 3 bases and J lost 3 bases. Looked up from germline, CDR1 is MNHEY and CDR2 is SMNVEV (reference sequence). This CDR3 region has 15 residues. In DNA form, the CDR3 reads TGTGCCAGCAGTTTGGTCGGCGGGAGCAACTACGAGCAGTACTTC. Amino acid sequence: CASSLVGGSNYEQYF.

This sequence joins TRBV6-5 and TRBJ1-1, with D uncertain. Per the germline V gene, CDR1 is MNHEY and CDR2 is SVGAGI. V was clipped by 2 bases and J by 0 bases, with 13 bases between them. The CDR3 sequence is 16 residues long. In DNA, the CDR3 is TGTGCCAGCAGTTACCTGGACGGCGCCATGAACACTGAAGCTTTCTTT. Its translation: CASSYLDGAMNTEAFF.

This clone was recorded only once. The chain recombines TRBV19 with TRBJ2-7; D remains unclear. V was shortened by 2 bases and J by 3 bases, with 11 bases between the two germline ends. Germline CDR1 LNHDA, CDR2 SQIVND (reference sequence). This CDR3 contains 14 residues. CDR3 DNA: TGTGCCAGTAGTATAACGTTGGCAAGCTACGAGCAGTACTTC. Protein: CASSITLASYEQYF. The full variable domain, in which reference TRBV19 and TRBJ2-7 provide the parts outside the CDR3, is DGGITQSPKYLFRKEGQNVTLSCEQNLNHDAMYWYRQDPGQGLRLIYYSQIVNDFQKGDIAEGYSVSREKKESFPLTVTSAQKNPTAFYLCASSITLASYEQYFGPGTRLTVT.

The chain uses TRBV28 and TRBJ2-4; TRBD2 matches at 8 bases. The CDR3 is 21 residues long. CDR1 and CDR2 from the germline V gene are MDHEN and SYDVKM. V lost 2 bases, J lost 1 base, and 19 bases stayed unmatched. CDR3 amino acids: CASSLAALVGREGRAKNIQYF. The CDR3 DNA follows: TGTGCCAGCAGTTTAGCTGCACTCGTCGGTCGGGAGGGCCGCGCCAAAAACATTCAGTACTTC.

This chain connects TRBV29-1 to TRBJ1-2; possibly TRBD1 for D (5 bases). Trimming shortened V by 4 bases and J by 3 bases, and 12 bases separated the two germline ends. The germline CDR1 and CDR2 sequences are SQVTM and ANQGSEA. This CDR3 is built from 13 residues. CDR3 sequence reads: CSVGQPGDYGYTF. In DNA form, the CDR3 reads TGCAGCGTTGGACAGCCTGGGGACTATGGCTACACCTTC.

This clone has only one observation. The CDR3 region has the DNA TGTGCCAGCAGCTCGAGGACTATAAGAGATACGCAGTATTTT. As protein: CASSSRTIRDTQYF. The J gene is TRBJ2-3, the V gene TRBV9; D is possibly TRBD2 (6 bases). The CDR3 is 14 residues long. Trimming pared 4 bases from V and 5 bases from J, leaving 14 bases between. CDR1 is SGDLS and CDR2 is YYNGEE in the germline V gene.

The chain recombines TRBV15 with TRBJ2-1; TRBD1 matches 10 bases. The CDR3 contains 15 residues. Germline trimming cut 4 bases from V and 12 bases from J; bases unmatched to any gene: 12. Germline V lookup: CDR1 LNHNV, CDR2 YYDKDF (reference sequence). CDR3 amino acids: CATSIPGTGDLGQFF. In DNA, the CDR3 is TGTGCCACCAGCATACCAGGGACAGGGGACTTAGGGCAGTTCTTC.

This rearrangement joins TRBV7-9 to TRBJ1-3, with D possibly matching TRBD1 (5 bases). This CDR3 comprises 15 residues. Germline lookup yields CDR1 SEHNR and CDR2 FQNEAQ (reference sequence). Trimming left V 5 bases short and J 0 bases short, with 11 bases between. As DNA, the CDR3 is TGTGCCAGCAGCCCCACAGGCCTCTCTGGAAACACCATATATTTT. This codes for CASSPTGLSGNTIYF.

J is TRBJ2-3 and V is TRBV11-1, with D perhaps given as TRBD1 or TRBD2 (5 bases each). V lost 1 base, J lost 4 bases, and 15 bases lay in between. Germline V lookup: CDR1 SGHAT, CDR2 FQDESV (reference sequence). CDR3 size: 16 residues. The CDR3, as DNA: TGTGCCAGCAGCTTAGGATCTGCTGTGGGGGCAGATACGCAGTATTTT. As protein: CASSLGSAVGADTQYF.

The chain employs TRBV6-1 and TRBJ2-7; D unresolved. The CDR3 is 12 residues long. Germline V CDR1 and CDR2: MNHNS, SASEGT. V was shortened by 10 bases and J by 0 bases, with 10 bases between the two germline ends. The CDR3: CATKGSSYEQYF. CDR3 in DNA: TGTGCCACCAAGGGAAGCTCCTACGAGCAGTACTTC.

The chain joins TRBV28 to TRBJ1-2, with TRBD1 matching 7 bases. With 0 bases clipped from V and 2 bases from J, the junction kept 0 bases outside the gene matches. CDR1 is MDHEN and CDR2 is SYDVKM in the germline V gene. The CDR3 extends over 14 amino acids. DNA for the CDR3: TGTGCCAGCAGTTTATGGACAGGGAACTATGGCTACACCTTC. Its protein is CASSLWTGNYGYTF.

The chain carries TRBV4-2 and TRBJ1-5; D not resolved. The CDR3 has 16 amino acids. Trimming left V 1 base short and J 0 bases short, with 10 bases between. The germline gives CDR1 LGHNA, CDR2 YNFKEQ. CDR3 DNA sequence: TGTGCCAGCAGCCAAGGAGGGAGTAATAGCAATCAGCCCCAGCATTTT. Translating gives CASSQGGSNSNQPQHF.